A single sample is the source of the 23 T cell receptor beta chains below, sequenced in a study of T cell responses to AZD1222 COVID-19 vaccine. Profiled with immunoSEQ multiplex PCR; TCRdb holds only in-frame clones, not every one. The data show around 96,000 clones, 80% to 95% seen once. This specimen consisted of peripheral blood, obtained 28 days after the second AZD1222 dose. These receptor sequences come from an adult who received the AZD1222 COVID-19 vaccine.

The chain couples TRBV19 to TRBJ1-2, with a possible D match to TRBD1 (5 bases). Trimming stripped 5 bases from V and 6 bases from J, with 22 bases between. This CDR3 comprises 16 residues. In germline, CDR1 is LNHDA, CDR2 SQIVND (reference sequence). CDR3 sequence (DNA): TGTGCCAGTAGTTCGGGGGTCGGGGTTACGCGTCATGGCTACACCTTC. Protein sequence: CASSSGVGVTRHGYTF.

The V and J genes are TRBV27 and TRBJ2-7; a weak D match, TRBD2 (6 bases). Germline CDR1 MNHEY, CDR2 SMNVEV (reference sequence). The V end lost 2 bases, the J end lost 1 base, and 24 bases lay between the germline ends. The CDR3 extends over 19 amino acids. CDR3 amino acids: CASSLMGSGLRDDSYEQYF. In DNA form, the CDR3 reads TGTGCCAGCAGTTTAATGGGTAGCGGACTTCGAGACGATTCCTACGAGCAGTACTTC.

The rearrangement uses TRBV5-8 and TRBJ2-4; no firm D call. The CDR3 runs 14 residues. Trimming shortened V by 2 bases and J by 8 bases, and 14 bases separated the two germline ends. Germline assignment: CDR1 SGHTS and CDR2 YDEGEE. CDR3 coding DNA: TGTGCCAGCAGCTTTGCGGCTAGTGATGACATTCAGTACTTC. This encodes CASSFAASDDIQYF.

Only one count was recorded for this clone. The chain links TRBV6-2 or TRBV6-3 to TRBJ1-5; 8 bases are shared with TRBD1. Trimming took 1 base from V and 5 from J; bases not matched to a gene: 7. CDR1 and CDR2 (germline): MNHEY, SVGEGT. The CDR3 spans 16 residues. The CDR3 is CASSYLLTGVHQPQHF. CDR3 DNA: TGTGCCAGCAGTTACTTGCTGACAGGGGTCCATCAGCCCCAGCATTTT.

The chain carries TRBV7-3 and TRBJ2-1; a weak D match, TRBD1 (6 bases). V lost 5 bases and J lost 7, with 12 bases in between. Per the germline V gene, CDR1 is SGHTA and CDR2 is FQGTGA. The CDR3 is 13 residues long. The CDR3 DNA follows: TGTGCCAGCAGCCTCCAGGGGCTGAATGAGCAGTTCTTC. It yields the protein CASSLQGLNEQFF.

The chain carries TRBV6-5 and TRBJ1-1; a possible D gene is TRBD1 (5 bases). Germline V gene sequence: CDR1 MNHEY, CDR2 SVGAGI. This CDR3 has 14 residues. With 0 bases removed from V and 1 base from J, the gap between germline ends came to 6 bases. CDR3 sequence reads: CASSYSGGNTEAFF. DNA for the CDR3: TGTGCCAGCAGTTACTCGGGGGGGAACACTGAAGCTTTCTTT.

CDR3 residues: CASSQPARRVQVRETQYF. The CDR3 DNA is TGCGCCAGCAGCCAACCCGCACGGAGGGTTCAAGTTAGGGAGACCCAGTACTTC. The V call is TRBV4-1, the J call TRBJ2-5; D is perhaps TRBD2 (6 bases). Per the germline V gene, CDR1 is MGHRA and CDR2 is YSYEKL. V dropped 2 bases and J dropped 5 bases, with 24 bases sitting between them. The length of the CDR3 is 18 residues.

The CDR3, as DNA: TGTGCCAGCAGCCAAGATTGGAGGGGATCACCCCTCCACTTT. Its protein product is CASSQDWRGSPLHF. The chain joins TRBV14 to TRBJ1-6, with D perhaps TRBD1 (5 bases). The germline CDR1 and CDR2 sequences are SGHDN and FVKESK. The V and J ends lost 0 bases and 10 bases respectively, with 10 bases between them. CDR3 length equals 14 residues.

Judged by abundance, this clone is medium-sized. The chain links TRBV9 to TRBJ2-1; 9 bases are shared with TRBD2. CDR3 length equals 16 residues. Germline values: CDR1 SGDLS, CDR2 YYNGEE. Trimming took 3 bases from V and 6 from J; bases not matched to a gene: 10. In nucleotides, the CDR3 is TGTGCCAGCAGCGACATGCCGGGACTAGCAGTCAATGAGCAGTTCTTC. Its translation is CASSDMPGLAVNEQFF.

The chain carries TRBV9 and TRBJ2-2; no clear D. Germline-derived CDR1 and CDR2 are SGDLS and YYNGEE. V lost 0 bases to trimming and J lost 1 base, with 7 bases between them. The CDR3 totals 15 residues. Here the CDR3 DNA reads TGTGCCAGCAGCGTAGGGTTAGGGAACACCGGGGAGCTGTTTTTT. It specifies CASSVGLGNTGELFF. The variable domain in full, with the rest retrieved from reference TRBV9 and TRBJ2-2, is DSGVTQTPKHLITATGQRVTLRCSPRSGDLSVYWYQQSLDQGLQFLIQYYNGEERAKGNILERFSAQQFPDLHSELNLSSLELGDSALYFCASSVGLGNTGELFFGEGSRLTVL.

The J gene is TRBJ1-6, the V gene TRBV5-4; the D is unclear. The length of the CDR3 is 15 residues. Trimming removed 1 base from V and 9 bases from J, with 14 bases in between. Germline V gene sequence: CDR1 SGHNT, CDR2 YYREEE (reference sequence). The CDR3 protein is CASSLSDATFSPLHF. DNA of the CDR3: TGTGCCAGCAGCTTGTCAGACGCTACCTTTTCACCCCTCCACTTT. The full variable domain, rest sourced from reference TRBV5-4 and TRBJ1-6, is ETGVTQSPTHLIKTRGQQVTLRCSSQSGHNTVSWYQQALGQGPQFIFQYYREEENGRGNFPPRFSGLQFPNYSSELNVNALELDDSALYLCASSLSDATFSPLHFGNGTRLTVT.

The chain has TRBV7-3 and TRBJ2-1, with D possibly TRBD2 on 5 matching bases. V was trimmed by 4 bases and J by 2 bases, leaving 12 bases between them. The CDR3 is made up of 15 amino acids. The V gene's germline CDR1 is SGHTA and CDR2 FQGTGA. The CDR3 sequence is CASSYRGLPYNEQFF. DNA for the CDR3: TGTGCCAGCAGCTATCGGGGTTTGCCCTACAATGAGCAGTTCTTC.

This rearrangement joins TRBV18 to TRBJ1-4; no clear D gene. This CDR3 has 14 residues. Germline CDR1 and CDR2: KGHSH and LQKENI. The V end lost 6 bases, the J end lost 5 bases, and 13 bases lay between the germline ends. In DNA, the CDR3 is TGTGCCAGCTCCCCTACTACGGGGAATGAAAAACTGTTTTTT. Residues: CASSPTTGNEKLFF.

V usage is TRBV11-2 and J usage is TRBJ2-1, with 9 positions matching TRBD1. Germline trimming cut 4 bases from V and 3 bases from J; bases unmatched to any gene: 4. Germline V gene lookup returns CDR1 SGHAT and CDR2 FQNNGV. The CDR3 extends over 15 amino acids. The CDR3 spells CASSSGQGSYNEQFF. The CDR3 nucleotides read TGTGCCAGCAGCTCCGGACAGGGGAGCTACAATGAGCAGTTCTTC.

V and J are TRBV7-3 and TRBJ1-1, with D unclear. V lost 5 bases, J lost 3 bases, and 10 bases lay in between. Germline V lookup: CDR1 SGHTA, CDR2 FQGTGA. CDR3 length: 13 residues. In DNA, the CDR3 is TGTGCCAGCAGCACATACGGGGACACTGAAGCTTTCTTT. Translation gives CASSTYGDTEAFF.

This chain connects TRBV11-2 to TRBJ2-1; a possible D gene is TRBD2 (6 bases). Between the trimmed V and J ends, which lost 0 bases and 2 bases, there was a span of 8 bases. Germline CDR1 and CDR2: SGHAT and FQNNGV. The CDR3 runs 15 residues. The CDR3 here is CASSLEGGPYNEQFF. The CDR3 DNA reads TGTGCCAGCAGCTTAGAGGGGGGACCCTACAATGAGCAGTTCTTC.

The V gene is TRBV5-4, the J gene TRBJ2-1; 8 bases match TRBD1. The V gene's germline CDR1 is SGHNT and CDR2 YYREEE (reference sequence). This CDR3 spans 14 amino acids. Trimming removed 3 bases from V and 5 bases from J; junction bases left unmatched: 4. This CDR3 reads CASSWTGLNNEQFF. The CDR3 bases are TGTGCCAGCAGCTGGACAGGGCTTAACAATGAGCAGTTCTTC.

V is TRBV2 and J is TRBJ1-4; D call uncertain. The CDR3 is 14 residues long. V lost 6 bases and J lost 8, with 16 bases in between. Germline V gives CDR1 SNHLY, CDR2 FYNNEI. CDR3 DNA sequence: TGTGCCAGCAGGGATAGACAAAGGACGGAAAAACTGTTTTTT. Translation: CASRDRQRTEKLFF.

The chain joins TRBV6-2 or TRBV6-3 to TRBJ1-1; TRBD1 might be the D (5 bases). From germline, CDR1 is MNHEY and CDR2 SVGEGT. There are 13 residues in the CDR3. V was shortened by 4 bases and J by 4 bases, with 10 bases between the two germline ends. The CDR3 loop is CASSSRGGTEAFF. In DNA, the CDR3 is TGTGCCAGCAGTTCCCGGGGGGGCACTGAAGCTTTCTTT.

The CDR3 loop reads CASSHGQGAYEQYF. CDR3 nucleotide sequence: TGCGCCAGCAGCCACGGACAGGGGGCCTACGAGCAGTACTTC. The rearrangement uses TRBV5-1 and TRBJ2-7; 10 nucleotides line up with TRBD1. The CDR3 totals 14 residues. Germline V gene data show CDR1 as SGHRS and CDR2 as YFSETQ. Trimming at V came to 4 bases and at J to 2 bases, leaving 3 bases not matched to a gene.

The chain uses TRBV20-1 and TRBJ2-3; no definite D call. Trimming shortened V by 3 bases and J by 2 bases, and 12 bases separated the two germline ends. The CDR3 loop spans 14 amino acids. CDR1 DFQATT and CDR2 SNEGSKA come from the germline V gene (reference sequence). Here the CDR3 DNA reads TGCAGTGCTAGTTGGCAGTACTTCACAGATACGCAGTATTTT. Its translation is CSASWQYFTDTQYF.

The rearrangement joins TRBV14 to TRBJ1-6; D gene uncertain. Germline V gene sequence: CDR1 SGHDN, CDR2 FVKESK. The CDR3 contains 12 residues. V was trimmed by 1 base and J by 9 bases, leaving 4 bases between them. This CDR3 reads CASSQGASPLHF. CDR3 coding DNA: TGTGCCAGCAGCCAAGGTGCTTCACCCCTCCACTTT.

In its sample, this clone was seen once. The CDR3 reads CASSSGTSGYNEQFF. CDR3 sequence (DNA): TGTGCCAGCAGCTCCGGGACTAGCGGATACAATGAGCAGTTCTTC. This chain connects TRBV5-6 to TRBJ2-1, with 11 bases that match TRBD2. V shed 3 bases and J 4 bases; nucleotides not matched to a gene: 3. Germline V gene lookup returns CDR1 SGHDT and CDR2 YYEEEE. The CDR3 spans 15 residues.